The entry below gives a single TCR beta chain sequence along with its context. Its antigen is undetermined. The data derive from a study of early T cells in non-severe SARS-CoV-2 infection. Study findings and constraints: Matching results from VDJdb favored anti-spike CD8 responses, leaving private and CD4 specificities undetected.

This CDR3 has 14 residues. V shed 6 bases and J shed 3 bases, with 16 bases lying between them. CDR1 and CDR2 from the germline V gene are SQVTM and ANQGSEA. Via MiXCR, TCRdb re-called the 5' RACE reads, giving one row per CDR3 protein. The repertoire consists of 65,000 to 80,000 distinct CDR3 sequences, with less than 15% occurring once and the leading ten covering 6%. The sequence derives from an adult who was a healthcare worker with PCR-confirmed SARS-CoV-2 infection or an uninfected control (not recorded which). The chain employs TRBV29-1 and TRBJ2-3; perhaps TRBD1 as D (6 bases). Sample: whole blood. In nucleotides, the CDR3 is TGCAGCGTCAATATACAGGGAACGACAGATACGCAGTATTTT. Its protein is CSVNIQGTTDTQYF.